Listed below are T cell receptor beta chains from one sample, sequenced in a study of blood T cell repertoires in COVID-19. Sequencing was performed with immunoSEQ multiplex PCR; in TCRdb, only in-frame clones are kept and a portion is missing. The table lists approximately 110,000 clones, around 85% of them singletons. Material for sequencing was peripheral blood. The receptor set was obtained from a human donor in a cohort sampled during active COVID-19. Each CDR3 is given with its conserved first and last residue. A D gene is named only where the DNA matches it firmly. Some rows have no size entry. The others give once, few or many, or a class for an expanded clone.

v_gene	abundance	j_gene	d_gene	CDR3nt	CDR3aa
TRBV5-1	.	TRBJ1-4	.	TGCGCCAGTGCCACAACAACTAATGAAAAACTGTTTTTT	CASATTTNEKLFF
TRBV7-9	.	TRBJ2-2	.	TGTGCCAGCAGCCTTACTGAACCCATCGGGGAGCTGTTTTTT	CASSLTEPIGELFF
TRBV7-3	.	TRBJ2-1	TRBD1	TGTGCCAGCAGCTCGCAACGGACAGGGCCCAATGAGCAGTTCTTC	CASSSQRTGPNEQFF
TRBV5-1	.	TRBJ1-6	.	TGCGCCAGCAGCTTGGTAGTCAGCCAGCCGGAGAATTCACCCCTCCACTTT	CASSLVVSQPENSPLHF
TRBV29-1	.	TRBJ1-2	.	TGCAGCGTTGAAGATCGCGGCAGAGGCTTTGGCTATGGCTACACCTTC	CSVEDRGRGFGYGYTF
TRBV30	.	TRBJ1-2	.	TGTGCCTGGACCCGGGAGGGCAGGGGCTACACCTTC	CAWTREGRGYTF
TRBV6-6	.	TRBJ1-1	.	TGTGCCAGCCGTGTATCGGGCACTGAAGCTTTCTTT	CASRVSGTEAFF
TRBV29-1	.	TRBJ1-1	.	TGCAGCGTAGGTACAGGAAACACTGAAGCTTTCTTT	CSVGTGNTEAFF
TRBV6-5	once	TRBJ1-1	.	TGTGCCAGCAGCCGTACAGGGTTTGACACTGAAGCTTTCTTT	CASSRTGFDTEAFF
TRBV15	.	TRBJ2-5	.	TGTGCCACCAGCAGAGATCGACGGACAAGCGAGACCCAGTACTTC	CATSRDRRTSETQYF
TRBV5-4	few	TRBJ1-5	TRBD1	TGTGCCAGCAGCCTGGACAGGAATCAGCCCCAGCATTTT	CASSLDRNQPQHF
TRBV5-1	.	TRBJ2-2	TRBD2	TGCGCCAGCAGCTCCGGACTAGCGGGGAGCACCGGGGAGCTGTTTTTT	CASSSGLAGSTGELFF
TRBV4-3	.	TRBJ1-1	.	TGCGCCAGCAGCGCCCAAGGAGGGGCCATGAACACTGAAGCTTTCTTT	CASSAQGGAMNTEAFF
TRBV5-1	.	TRBJ2-7	TRBD2	TGCGCCAGCAGCTTGGCAGTAGCGGGGTCACTCCCGGGGGAGCAGTACTTC	CASSLAVAGSLPGEQYF
TRBV7-9	once	TRBJ1-4	TRBD1	TGTGCCAGCAGCTTAGGGGACAGAGAGAATGAAAAACTGTTTTTT	CASSLGDRENEKLFF
TRBV18	.	TRBJ1-1	.	TGTGCCAGCTCTCTGGGCAGGGACACTGAAGCTTTCTTT	CASSLGRDTEAFF
TRBV18	.	TRBJ1-1	.	TGTGCCAGCTCACCACCGCGGGGGTTGGACACTGAAGCTTTCTTT	CASSPPRGLDTEAFF
TRBV3-1/TRBV3-2	.	TRBJ2-3	TRBD2	TGTGCCAGCAGCCAAGCTACGGGACTAACTAGCACAGATACGCAGTATTTT	CASSQATGLTSTDTQYF
TRBV19	.	TRBJ2-3	.	TGTGCCAGCGCAATGGCCCATACCACAGATACGCAGTATTTT	CASAMAHTTDTQYF
TRBV15	.	TRBJ1-5	TRBD1	TGTGCCACCAGCAGAGAGGACAGGAATCAGCCCCAGCATTTT	CATSREDRNQPQHF
TRBV7-8	.	TRBJ1-2	TRBD1	TGTGCCAGCAGCTTATCCGCGACAGGGAATTACTATGGCTACACCTTC	CASSLSATGNYYGYTF
TRBV19	.	TRBJ1-5	.	TGTGCCAGTAGCCCACAGGTTCTTAGCAATCAGCCCCAGCATTTT	CASSPQVLSNQPQHF
TRBV27	.	TRBJ2-1	TRBD1	TGTGCCAGCAGTTTAGGGTTGGGACAGGGCCGAAATGAGCAGTTCTTC	CASSLGLGQGRNEQFF
TRBV7-2	.	TRBJ1-1	TRBD1	TGTGCCAGCAGCAGCCTCCGACAGGGCACTGAAGCTTTCTTT	CASSSLRQGTEAFF
TRBV27	.	TRBJ2-3	.	TGTGCCAGCGGATATCCCCCCGGCGGGCGGGTCGGGGGTACGCAGTATTTT	CASGYPPGGRVGGTQYF
TRBV2	.	TRBJ2-7	.	TGTGCCAGCAGTGGACAGGCCTACGAGCAGTACTTC	CASSGQAYEQYF
TRBV11-2	.	TRBJ2-5	.	TGTGCCAGCAGCCGTCGACGGGGAGAAGAGACCCAGTACTTC	CASSRRRGEETQYF
TRBV7-6	.	TRBJ2-3	TRBD2	TGTGCCAGCAGCTTCGGACTAGCGGGGGGTACAGATACGCAGTATTTT	CASSFGLAGGTDTQYF
TRBV2	.	TRBJ2-6	.	TGTGCCAGCAGGGCAGGGTCCGGGGCCAACGTCCTGACTTTC	CASRAGSGANVLTF
TRBV10-1	once	TRBJ2-1	.	TGCGCCAGCAGTGAGCGGGGCAGGGGGGACAATGAGCAGTTCTTC	CASSERGRGDNEQFF
TRBV19	.	TRBJ2-1	.	TGTGCCAGTAGCCCCCCAAGGGGCAGGAAATACAATGAGCAGTTCTTC	CASSPPRGRKYNEQFF
TRBV18	.	TRBJ2-1	TRBD2	TGTGCCAGCTCACCACAGGCAGGGAGGGTACAAAATGAGCAGTTCTTC	CASSPQAGRVQNEQFF
TRBV5-1	.	TRBJ1-5	.	TGCGCCAGCAGCCGCGAAGGGGGCAATCAGCCCCAGCATTTT	CASSREGGNQPQHF
TRBV7-2	once	TRBJ2-3	.	TGTGCCAGCAGCTTAGCCGGGAAAAGCACAGATACGCAGTATTTT	CASSLAGKSTDTQYF
TRBV6-5	.	TRBJ1-5	TRBD1	TGTGCCAGCACCGGGACAGGTGGTCAGCCCCAGCATTTT	CASTGTGGQPQHF
TRBV28	.	TRBJ1-5	TRBD1	TGTGCCAGCAGCCTTCCCCATCAAGGACAGGCGAATCAGCCCCAGCATTTT	CASSLPHQGQANQPQHF
TRBV2	.	TRBJ2-7	.	TGTGCCAGTAAGAGGGCCTCCTACGAGCAGTACTTC	CASKRASYEQYF
TRBV7-2	.	TRBJ2-2	TRBD1	TGTGCCAGCAGCGGGACAGCCGGGGAGCTGTTTTTT	CASSGTAGELFF
TRBV19	.	TRBJ1-5	.	TGTGCCAGTAGTATGGAGGACAGTAGCAATCAGCCCCAGCATTTT	CASSMEDSSNQPQHF
TRBV5-1	.	TRBJ2-1	.	TGCGCCAGCAGCTTGGACAGTCCGGGGATCGATGAGCAGTTCTTC	CASSLDSPGIDEQFF
TRBV5-1	.	TRBJ1-1	TRBD1	TGCGCCAGCAGCTTATCATTTCCCGGGACAGGTAAGGGGAGGTCTGAAGCTTTCTTT	CASSLSFPGTGKGRSEAFF